A single sample is the source of the 4 T cell receptor beta chains below, sequenced in a study of cytomegalovirus exposure and HLA in healthy donors. Measured with immunoSEQ multiplex PCR; TCRdb has only the in-frame clones, and not every one. Of some 150,000 clones listed, about 89% were seen once; the top ten hold approximately 0.7%. The sequenced sample consisted of PBMCs. The receptors derive from a young man in good health and CMV-seronegative.

This chain links TRBV7-2 with TRBJ1-4, with 12 bases aligning to TRBD1. With 1 base clipped from V and 7 bases from J, the junction kept 7 bases outside the gene matches. The CDR3 has 17 amino acids. CDR1 SGHTA and CDR2 FQGNSA come from the germline V gene. CDR3 nucleotide sequence: TGTGCCAGCAGCTTAGTGGGACAGGGGGCTCCCGCTGAAAAACTGTTTTTT. Protein product: CASSLVGQGAPAEKLFF.

The chain has TRBV5-6 and TRBJ1-6; weak D call: TRBD1 (6 bases). CDR3 length: 16 amino acids. CDR1 SGHDT and CDR2 YYEEEE come from the germline V gene. V lost 0 bases and J lost 4, with 11 bases in between. CDR3 coding DNA: TGTGCCAGCAGCTTGGCCGGCAGGGGTTATAATTCACCCCTCCACTTT. It is translated as CASSLAGRGYNSPLHF. Supplemented by reference TRBV5-6 and TRBJ1-6, the full variable domain reads DAGVTQSPTHLIKTRGQQVTLRCSPKSGHDTVSWYQQALGQGPQFIFQYYEEEERQRGNFPDRFSGHQFPNYSSELNVNALLLGDSALYLCASSLAGRGYNSPLHFGNGTRLTVT.

CDR3 sequence reads: CASSQGTSGGPTNTGELFF. CDR3 nucleotide sequence: TGTGCCAGCAGCCAAGGGACTAGCGGGGGACCTACGAACACCGGGGAGCTGTTTTTT. This chain links TRBV14 with TRBJ2-2, with TRBD2 matching 13 bases. Looked up from germline, CDR1 is SGHDN and CDR2 is FVKESK. After removal of 1 base from V and 0 bases from J, the junction contained 5 bases not matched to a gene. There are 19 residues in the CDR3. The full variable domain, completed using reference TRBV14 and TRBJ2-2, is EAGVTQFPSHSVIEKGQTVTLRCDPISGHDNLYWYRRVMGKEIKFLLHFVKESKQDESGMPNNRFLAERTGGTYSTLKVQPAELEDSGVYFCASSQGTSGGPTNTGELFFGEGSRLTVL.

CDR3 in amino acids: CASSLASFRVQYF. Written as DNA, the CDR3 is TGTGCCAGCAGCTTAGCGTCTTTCCGCGTTCAGTACTTC. V and J are TRBV7-2 and TRBJ2-4; D is unclear. The CDR3 consists of 13 residues. V lost 0 bases and J lost 11, with 11 bases in between. The V gene's germline CDR1 is SGHTA and CDR2 FQGNSA.